Detailed here is one T cell receptor beta chain. The antigen remains undetermined. The sample comes from a study of shared clonotypes between healthy human individuals. Study details: Aged between 18 and 49, the donors were a couple of women and a few men. Study-level findings and limits: The small donor group covered limited genetic and exposure diversity.

Germline lookup yields CDR1 LNHDA and CDR2 SQIVND (reference sequence). V was trimmed by 5 bases and J by 0 bases, leaving 11 bases between them. CDR3 length: 15 amino acids. Sequencing was at deep level. Bulk PBMC genomic DNA spanned ten immunoSEQ deep plates. Measured with immunoSEQ multiplex PCR; TCRdb has only the in-frame clones, and not every one. The repertoire holds roughly 510,000 clones, with 75% to 80% as singletons. The receptor was isolated from a woman between 35 and 50 years old in good health. Some clones in this sample may be carry-over from other donors' samples. Material: PBMCs. This chain joins TRBV19 and TRBJ2-4; D might be TRBD1 or TRBD2, each matching 5 bases. The CDR3 protein is CASSDTGLAKNIQYF. CDR3 bases: TGTGCCAGTAGTGATACGGGGCTAGCCAAAAACATTCAGTACTTC.